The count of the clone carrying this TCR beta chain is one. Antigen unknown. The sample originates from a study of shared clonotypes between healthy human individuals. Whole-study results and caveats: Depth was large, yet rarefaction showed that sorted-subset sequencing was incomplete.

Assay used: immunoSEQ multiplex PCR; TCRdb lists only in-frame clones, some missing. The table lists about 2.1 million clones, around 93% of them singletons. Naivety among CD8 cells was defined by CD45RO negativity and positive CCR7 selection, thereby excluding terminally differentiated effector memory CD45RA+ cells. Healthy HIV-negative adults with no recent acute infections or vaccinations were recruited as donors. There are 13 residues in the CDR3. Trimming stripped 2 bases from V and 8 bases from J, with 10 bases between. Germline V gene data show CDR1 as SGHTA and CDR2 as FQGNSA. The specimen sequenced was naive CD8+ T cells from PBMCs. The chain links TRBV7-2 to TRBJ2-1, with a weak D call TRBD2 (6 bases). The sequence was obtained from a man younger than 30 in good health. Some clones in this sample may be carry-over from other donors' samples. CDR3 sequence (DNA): TGTGCCAGCAGCTTACCGCGGGGCCATGAGCAGTTCTTC. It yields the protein CASSLPRGHEQFF.